These 10 T cell receptor beta chains share one sample of origin, sequenced in a study of T cell responses to AZD1222 COVID-19 vaccine (TCRdb year 2021). The library was produced with the immunoSEQ multiplex PCR assay. Entries here come from immuneACCESS through TCRdb and include only in-frame sequences with V and J called. Some clones fail to appear in such tables; in the studies checked, an unresolved V gene covers under half of the shortfall, and the cause of the remainder is unknown. Counted in this sample were more than 250,000 clones; over 90% of them appeared once. The top ten constitute less than 0.6% of the sample. The time point label, read with the paper, signifies: baseline before first vaccination. The source material was peripheral blood, sampled on day 0 of AZD1222 vaccination. Every receptor here comes from an adult in good health.

The chain has TRBV7-8 and TRBJ1-4; the match to TRBD1 covers 8 bases. CDR1 is SGHVS and CDR2 is FQNEAQ in the germline V gene. Losses at the gene ends were 5 bases for V and 7 bases for J; bases not matched to a gene: 9. The CDR3 runs to 15 residues. The CDR3 nucleotides read TGTGCCAGCAGCGACGGGACAGGCGGGGGTGAAAAACTGTTTTTT. Amino acid sequence: CASSDGTGGGEKLFF.

The rearrangement links TRBV24-1 to TRBJ1-1; maybe TRBD1 (6 bases). V was cut by 5 bases and J by 11 bases, with 17 bases left in between. CDR1 KGHDR and CDR2 SFDVKD come from the germline V gene. The length of the CDR3 is 13 residues. The CDR3: CATSGPWGGPAFF. DNA for the CDR3: TGTGCCACCAGTGGCCCCTGGGGGGGGCCGGCTTTCTTT.

The rearrangement uses TRBV19 and TRBJ1-5; D ambiguous. CDR3 size: 14 residues. The V end lost 0 bases, the J end lost 4 bases, and 7 bases lay between the germline ends. Germline-derived CDR1 and CDR2 are LNHDA and SQIVND (reference sequence). CDR3 loop: CASSIDPPNQPQHF. The CDR3 DNA is TGTGCCAGTAGTATAGACCCCCCAAATCAGCCCCAGCATTTT.

This clone was recorded once. The gene calls are TRBV15 and TRBJ2-3; D not certain. The V end lost 5 bases, the J end lost 0 bases, and 3 bases lay between the germline ends. The CDR3 has 12 residues. CDR1 and CDR2 from the germline V gene are LNHNV and YYDKDF (reference sequence). The CDR3 region has the DNA TGTGCCACCAGCGTTAGCACAGATACGCAGTATTTT. This codes for CATSVSTDTQYF.

This chain uses TRBV15 with TRBJ2-1; D not resolved. Looked up from germline, CDR1 is LNHNV and CDR2 is YYDKDF (reference sequence). The CDR3 is 13 residues long. The V end lost 4 bases, the J end lost 5 bases, and 9 bases lay between the germline ends. Here the CDR3 reads CATSTPTDNEQFF. The DNA of the CDR3 is TGTGCCACCAGCACCCCTACGGACAATGAGCAGTTCTTC.

The chain has TRBV7-9 and TRBJ1-2; perhaps TRBD1 as D (5 bases). CDR3 length equals 14 residues. Germline V gene lookup returns CDR1 SEHNR and CDR2 FQNEAQ (reference sequence). Trimming removed 1 base from V and 2 bases from J, with 8 bases in between. The CDR3 is CASSLEGVNYGYTF. CDR3 coding DNA: TGTGCCAGCAGCTTAGAAGGGGTGAACTATGGCTACACCTTC. The whole variable domain, remainder taken from reference TRBV7-9 and TRBJ1-2, is DTGVSQNPRHKITKRGQNVTFRCDPISEHNRLYWYRQTLGQGPEFLTYFQNEAQLEKSRLLSDRFSAERPKGSFSTLEIQRTEQGDSAMYLCASSLEGVNYGYTFGSGTRLTVV.

The rearrangement uses TRBV7-8 and TRBJ2-1; D might be TRBD1 (6 bases). Looked up from germline, CDR1 is SGHVS and CDR2 is FQNEAQ. Trimming cost V 5 bases and J 3 bases, with 8 bases left between them. This CDR3 is 13 amino acids long. CDR3 region: CASSRQVYNEQFF. The DNA for the CDR3 is TGTGCCAGCAGCCGACAGGTCTACAATGAGCAGTTCTTC.

The chain links TRBV6-5 to TRBJ1-1; D unresolved. In germline, CDR1 is MNHEY, CDR2 SVGAGI. V was shortened by 0 bases and J by 1 base, with 9 bases between the two germline ends. The CDR3 spans 15 residues. The CDR3 DNA reads as TGTGCCAGCAGTTACTCCGGGATAGGGAACACTGAAGCTTTCTTT. This sequence encodes CASSYSGIGNTEAFF.

The rearrangement links TRBV28 to TRBJ1-6; the D gene is possibly TRBD1 (6 bases). V lost 6 bases, J lost 7 bases, and 10 bases lay in between. Germline loops: CDR1 MDHEN, CDR2 SYDVKM. This CDR3 contains 13 residues. The CDR3 region has the DNA TGTGCCAGCAGACACAGGGAAAATTCACCCCTCCACTTT. This translates into CASRHRENSPLHF. Using reference TRBV28 and TRBJ1-6 for the parts outside the CDR3, the full variable domain is DVKVTQSSRYLVKRTGEKVFLECVQDMDHENMFWYRQDPGLGLRLIYFSYDVKMKEKGDIPEGYSVSREKKERFSLILESASTNQTSMYLCASRHRENSPLHFGNGTRLTVT.

The chain has TRBV6-2 or TRBV6-3 and TRBJ2-1; D gene ambiguous. V lost 6 bases, J lost 6 bases, and 12 bases lay in between. The length of the CDR3 is 13 residues. The V gene's germline CDR1 is MNHEY and CDR2 SVGEGT. As DNA, the CDR3 is TGTGCCAGCAGCCGACCTACATCCAATGAGCAGTTCTTC. Translation: CASSRPTSNEQFF.